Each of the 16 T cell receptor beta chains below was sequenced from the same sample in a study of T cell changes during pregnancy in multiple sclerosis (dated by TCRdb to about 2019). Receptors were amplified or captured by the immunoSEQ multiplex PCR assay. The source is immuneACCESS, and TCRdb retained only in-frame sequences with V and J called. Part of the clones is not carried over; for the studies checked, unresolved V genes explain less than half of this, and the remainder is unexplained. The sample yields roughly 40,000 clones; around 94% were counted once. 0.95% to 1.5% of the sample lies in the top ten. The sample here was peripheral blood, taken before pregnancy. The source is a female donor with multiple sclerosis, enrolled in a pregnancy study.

The CDR3 reads CASSLWRRLNTEAFF. The CDR3 DNA reads as TGTGCCAGCAGCTTGTGGAGGCGGTTGAACACTGAAGCTTTCTTT. V usage is TRBV5-6 and J usage is TRBJ1-1; no clear D gene. With 1 base removed from V and 0 bases from J, the gap between germline ends came to 10 bases. CDR1 and CDR2 (germline): SGHDT, YYEEEE. The CDR3 runs 15 residues.

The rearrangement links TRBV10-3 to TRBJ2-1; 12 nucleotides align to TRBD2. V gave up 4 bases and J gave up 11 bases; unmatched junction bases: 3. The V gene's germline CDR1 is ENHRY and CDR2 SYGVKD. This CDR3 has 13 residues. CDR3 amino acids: CAISGLAGDQQFF. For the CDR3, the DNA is TGTGCCATCAGTGGACTAGCGGGAGACCAGCAGTTCTTC.

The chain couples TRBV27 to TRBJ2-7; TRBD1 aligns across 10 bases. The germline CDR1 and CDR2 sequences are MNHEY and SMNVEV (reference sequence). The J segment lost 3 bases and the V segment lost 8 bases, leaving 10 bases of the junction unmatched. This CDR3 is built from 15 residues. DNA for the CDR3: TGTGCCAGCTCCCCCACCGGGACAGGGGTCTACGAGCAGTACTTC. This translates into CASSPTGTGVYEQYF.

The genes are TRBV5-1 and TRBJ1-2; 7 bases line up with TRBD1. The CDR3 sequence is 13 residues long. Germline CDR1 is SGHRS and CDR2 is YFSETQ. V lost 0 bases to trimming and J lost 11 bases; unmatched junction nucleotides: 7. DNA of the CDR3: TGCGCCAGCAGCTTGGAAGTCCAGGGGGGTTACACCTTC. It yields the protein CASSLEVQGGYTF.

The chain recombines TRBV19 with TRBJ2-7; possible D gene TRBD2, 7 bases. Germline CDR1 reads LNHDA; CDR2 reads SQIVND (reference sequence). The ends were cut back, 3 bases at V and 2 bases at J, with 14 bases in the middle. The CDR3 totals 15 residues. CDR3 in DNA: TGTGCCAGTAGTATTTACGGGGGGCGCCCCTACGAGCAGTACTTC. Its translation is CASSIYGGRPYEQYF.

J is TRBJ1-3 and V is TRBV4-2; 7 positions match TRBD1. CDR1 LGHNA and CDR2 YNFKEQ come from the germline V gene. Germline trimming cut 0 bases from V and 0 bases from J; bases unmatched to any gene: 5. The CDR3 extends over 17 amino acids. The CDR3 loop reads CASSQESRGISGNTIYF. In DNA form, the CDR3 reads TGTGCCAGCAGCCAAGAGTCCAGGGGGATCTCTGGAAACACCATATATTTT.

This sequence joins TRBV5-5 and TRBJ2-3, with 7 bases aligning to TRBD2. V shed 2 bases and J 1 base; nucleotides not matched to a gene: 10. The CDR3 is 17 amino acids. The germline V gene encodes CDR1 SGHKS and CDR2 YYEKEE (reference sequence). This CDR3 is CASSFGHTTSGTDTQYF. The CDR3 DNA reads TGTGCCAGCAGCTTTGGGCATACTACTAGCGGCACAGATACGCAGTATTTT.

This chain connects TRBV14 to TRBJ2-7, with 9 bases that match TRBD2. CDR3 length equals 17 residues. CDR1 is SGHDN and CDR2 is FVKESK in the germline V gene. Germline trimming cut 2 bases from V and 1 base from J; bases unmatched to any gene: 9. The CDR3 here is CASSQSRLAANSYEQYF. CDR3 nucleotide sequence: TGTGCCAGCAGCCAATCCCGACTAGCGGCGAATTCCTACGAGCAGTACTTC.

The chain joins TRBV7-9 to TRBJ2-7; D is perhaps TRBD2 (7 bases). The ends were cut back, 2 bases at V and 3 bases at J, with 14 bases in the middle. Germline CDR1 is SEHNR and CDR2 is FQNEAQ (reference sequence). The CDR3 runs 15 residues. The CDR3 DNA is TGTGCCAGCAGCTTAAGCCGGGGGGCAGTCTACGAGCAGTACTTC. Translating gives CASSLSRGAVYEQYF.

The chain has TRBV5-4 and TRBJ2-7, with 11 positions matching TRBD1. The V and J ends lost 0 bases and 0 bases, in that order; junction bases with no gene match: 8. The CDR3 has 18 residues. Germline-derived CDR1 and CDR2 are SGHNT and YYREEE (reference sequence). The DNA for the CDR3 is TGTGCCAGCAGCTTGGCCGCGGACAGGGGGCTGAGCTCCTACGAGCAGTACTTC. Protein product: CASSLAADRGLSSYEQYF.

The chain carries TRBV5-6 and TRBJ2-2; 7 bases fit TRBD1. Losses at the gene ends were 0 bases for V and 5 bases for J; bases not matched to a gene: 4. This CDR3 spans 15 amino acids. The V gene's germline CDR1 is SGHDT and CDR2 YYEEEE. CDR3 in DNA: TGTGCCAGCAGCTTGGAAGGGGGCAAGACCGGGGAGCTGTTTTTT. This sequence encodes CASSLEGGKTGELFF.

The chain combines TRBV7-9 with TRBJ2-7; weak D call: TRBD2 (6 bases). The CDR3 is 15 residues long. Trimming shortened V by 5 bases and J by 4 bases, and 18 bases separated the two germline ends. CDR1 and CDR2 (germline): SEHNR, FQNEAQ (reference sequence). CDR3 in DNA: TGTGCCAGCAGCCCACGGGGGAACCCGGGTTACGAGCAGTACTTC. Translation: CASSPRGNPGYEQYF.

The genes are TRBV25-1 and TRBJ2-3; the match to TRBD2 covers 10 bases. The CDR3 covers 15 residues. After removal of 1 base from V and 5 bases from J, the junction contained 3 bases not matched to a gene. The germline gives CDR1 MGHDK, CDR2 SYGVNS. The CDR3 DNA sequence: TGTGCCAGCAGTGAATCACTAGCGGGAAAAGATACGCAGTATTTT. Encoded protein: CASSESLAGKDTQYF.

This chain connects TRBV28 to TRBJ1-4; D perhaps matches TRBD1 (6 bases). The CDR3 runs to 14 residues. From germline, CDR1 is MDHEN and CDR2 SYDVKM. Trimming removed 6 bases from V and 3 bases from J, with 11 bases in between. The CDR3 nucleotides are TGTGCCAGCAGCCAGGACAGTTCTAATGAAAAACTGTTTTTT. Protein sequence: CASSQDSSNEKLFF.

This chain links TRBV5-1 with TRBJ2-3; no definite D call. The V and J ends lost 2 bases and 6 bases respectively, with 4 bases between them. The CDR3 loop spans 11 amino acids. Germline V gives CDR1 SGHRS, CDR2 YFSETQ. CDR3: CASSFRDTQYF. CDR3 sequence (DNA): TGCGCCAGCAGCTTCCGGGATACGCAGTATTTT.

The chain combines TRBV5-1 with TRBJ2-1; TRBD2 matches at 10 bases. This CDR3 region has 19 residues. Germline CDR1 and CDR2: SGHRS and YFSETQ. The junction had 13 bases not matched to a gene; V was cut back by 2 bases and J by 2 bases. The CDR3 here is CASSFSPSGSSATYNEQFF. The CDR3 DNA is TGCGCCAGCAGCTTTTCGCCTAGCGGGAGTTCAGCAACCTACAATGAGCAGTTCTTC.